The clone carrying this T cell receptor beta chain was picked up a small number of times. The repertoire was sequenced with immunoSEQ multiplex PCR; TCRdb's copy has only in-frame clones and lacks some. The sample records approximately 94,000 clones, about 80% being singletons. This sample is part of a study of blood T cell repertoires in COVID-19. Across the whole study: Sources were T cells, B-cell-depleted T cells, or PBMCs; the material itself was cDNA or gDNA.

V shed 6 bases and J 1 base; nucleotides not matched to a gene: 6. This CDR3 is 15 amino acids long. Germline lookup yields CDR1 SGHRS and CDR2 YFSETQ. The sequence was obtained from a woman in her sixties or seventies with acute or convalescent COVID-19. This chain uses TRBV5-1 with TRBJ1-1; 10 bases align to TRBD1. Sequencing used peripheral blood. Here the CDR3 DNA reads TGCGCCAGCACCCCTCGGGACAGGGGGAACACTGAAGCTTTCTTT. This encodes CASTPRDRGNTEAFF.